This T cell receptor (beta chain) was sequenced during a study of shared clonotypes between healthy human individuals. Generated by immunoSEQ multiplex PCR, the TCRdb table keeps only in-frame clones and is missing some. In the table there are approximately 620,000 clones, less than 98% of which are singletons. V was trimmed by 2 bases and J by 3 bases, leaving 8 bases between them. The CDR3 runs to 13 residues. The germline V gene has CDR1 SGHRS and CDR2 YFSETQ. The sample comprised naive CD4+ T cells sorted from blood. Subset meaning: CD45RA+ positively selected. The source of this sequence is a woman aged 25 to 39 in good health. This chain joins TRBV5-1 and TRBJ2-5; a possible D gene is TRBD2 (5 bases). The CDR3 DNA is TGCGCCAGCAGCTTTAAGGGAGAAGAGACCCAGTACTTC. As protein: CASSFKGEETQYF.